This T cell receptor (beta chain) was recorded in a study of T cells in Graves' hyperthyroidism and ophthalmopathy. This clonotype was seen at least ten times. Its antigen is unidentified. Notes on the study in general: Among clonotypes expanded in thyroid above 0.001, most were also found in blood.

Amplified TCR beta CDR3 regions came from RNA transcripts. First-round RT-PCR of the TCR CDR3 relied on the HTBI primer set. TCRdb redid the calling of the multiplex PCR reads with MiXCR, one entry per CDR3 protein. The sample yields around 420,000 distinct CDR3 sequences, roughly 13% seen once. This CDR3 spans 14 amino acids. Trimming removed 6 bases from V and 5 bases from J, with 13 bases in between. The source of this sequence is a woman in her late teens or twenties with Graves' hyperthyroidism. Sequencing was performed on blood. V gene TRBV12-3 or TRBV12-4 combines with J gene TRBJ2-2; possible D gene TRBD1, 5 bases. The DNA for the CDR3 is TGTGCCAGCAGGACCTATAGGGGAACCGGGGAGCTGTTTTTT. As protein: CASRTYRGTGELFF.